The clone carrying this TCR beta chain is labeled medium-sized. Its matching antigen is unknown. V was pared by 7 bases and J by 8 bases, with 14 bases between. CDR1 is SNHLY and CDR2 is FYNNEI in the germline V gene. This CDR3 is built from 13 residues. This sample was taken from a study of T-cell reconstitution after alpha-beta-depleted transplantation in children. For TCRbeta, the library was prepared with unique molecular identifiers. TCRdb reanalysed the PCR reads using MiXCR and keeps one entry per CDR3 protein. The sample lists about 97,000 distinct CDR3 sequences, around 7% occurring once. Overall study findings and caveats: The study traced high day-60 TCRbeta diversity in some patients to surviving recipient T cells and thymic progenitors. Approximately two months post-transplant, alpha-beta T cells reportedly originated from several hundred expanded graft clones. Hyperexpanded clones declined; after one year, newly produced T cells mostly supplied diversity.

This chain uses TRBV2 with TRBJ1-4; no clear D. The specimen was PBMCs, collected before TCRalphabeta/CD19-depleted stem cell transplant. This clonotype originated in a boy between 2 and 10 years old with acute lymphoblastic leukemia, due to receive a stem cell transplant. The CDR3 coding sequence is TGTGCCAGCAATGTAAAGGCCGGGGAAAAACTGTTTTTT. Amino acid sequence: CASNVKAGEKLFF.